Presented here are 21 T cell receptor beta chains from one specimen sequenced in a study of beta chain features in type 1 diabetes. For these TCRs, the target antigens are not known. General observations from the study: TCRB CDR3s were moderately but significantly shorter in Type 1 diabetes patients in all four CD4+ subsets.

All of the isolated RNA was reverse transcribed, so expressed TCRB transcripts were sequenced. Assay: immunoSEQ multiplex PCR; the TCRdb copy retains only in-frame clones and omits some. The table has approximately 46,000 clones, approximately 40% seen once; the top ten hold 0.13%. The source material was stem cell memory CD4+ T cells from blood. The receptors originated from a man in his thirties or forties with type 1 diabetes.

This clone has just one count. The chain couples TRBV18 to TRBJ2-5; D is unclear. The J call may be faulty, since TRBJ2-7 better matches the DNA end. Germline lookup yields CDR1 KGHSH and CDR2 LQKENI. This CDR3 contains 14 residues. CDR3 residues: CASSPATYSYEQYF. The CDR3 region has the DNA TGTGCCAGCTCACCCGCGACTTACTCCTACGAGCAGTACTTC.

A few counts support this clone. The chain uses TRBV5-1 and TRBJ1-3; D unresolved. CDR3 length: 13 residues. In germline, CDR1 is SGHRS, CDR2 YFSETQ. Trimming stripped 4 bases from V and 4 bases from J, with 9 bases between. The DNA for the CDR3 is TGCGCCAGCAGCCGCACCACAGGAAACACCATATATTTT. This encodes CASSRTTGNTIYF.

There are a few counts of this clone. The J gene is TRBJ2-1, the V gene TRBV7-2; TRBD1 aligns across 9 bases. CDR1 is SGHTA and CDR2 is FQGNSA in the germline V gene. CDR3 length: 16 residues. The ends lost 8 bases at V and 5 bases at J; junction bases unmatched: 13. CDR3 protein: CASAPAATGGDNEQFF. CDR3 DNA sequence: TGTGCCAGCGCACCCGCGGCGACAGGGGGTGACAATGAGCAGTTCTTC.

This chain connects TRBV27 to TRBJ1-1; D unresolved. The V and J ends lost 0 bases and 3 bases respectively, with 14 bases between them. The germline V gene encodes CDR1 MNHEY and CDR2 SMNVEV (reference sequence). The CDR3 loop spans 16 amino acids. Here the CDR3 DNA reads TGTGCCAGCAGTTTATCGACAATAGTTCGGTACACTGAAGCTTTCTTT. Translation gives CASSLSTIVRYTEAFF.

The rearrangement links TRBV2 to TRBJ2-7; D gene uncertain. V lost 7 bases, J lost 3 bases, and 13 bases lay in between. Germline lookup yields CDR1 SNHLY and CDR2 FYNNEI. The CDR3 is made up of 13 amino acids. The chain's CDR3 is CASTSRRFYEQYF. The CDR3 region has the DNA TGTGCCAGCACTAGTCGGCGGTTCTACGAGCAGTACTTC.

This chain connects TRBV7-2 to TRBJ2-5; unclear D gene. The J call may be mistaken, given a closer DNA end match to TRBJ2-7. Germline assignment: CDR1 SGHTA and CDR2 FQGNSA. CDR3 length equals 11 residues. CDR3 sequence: CASSQRREQYF. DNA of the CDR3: TGTGCCAGCAGCCAACGCCGCGAGCAGTACTTC.

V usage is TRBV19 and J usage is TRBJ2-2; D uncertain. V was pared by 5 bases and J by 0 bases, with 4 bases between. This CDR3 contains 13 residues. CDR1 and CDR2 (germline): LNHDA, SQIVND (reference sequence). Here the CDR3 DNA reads TGTGCCAGTAGTGACACGAACACCGGGGAGCTGTTTTTT. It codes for CASSDTNTGELFF.

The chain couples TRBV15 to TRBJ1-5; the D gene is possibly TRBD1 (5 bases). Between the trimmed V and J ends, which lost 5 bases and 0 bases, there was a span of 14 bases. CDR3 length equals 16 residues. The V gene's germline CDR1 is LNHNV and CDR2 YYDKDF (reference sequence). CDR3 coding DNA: TGTGCCACCAGCCGGAGGGTCGGGGCTAGCAATCAGCCCCAGCATTTT. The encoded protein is CATSRRVGASNQPQHF.

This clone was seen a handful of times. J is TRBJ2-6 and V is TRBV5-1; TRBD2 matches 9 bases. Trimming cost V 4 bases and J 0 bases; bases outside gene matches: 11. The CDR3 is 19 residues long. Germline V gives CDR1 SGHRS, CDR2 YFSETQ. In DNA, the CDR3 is TGCGCCAGCAGCGGGATCTCCGGAGCGGGGGGCTCTGGGGCCAACGTCCTGACTTTC. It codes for CASSGISGAGGSGANVLTF. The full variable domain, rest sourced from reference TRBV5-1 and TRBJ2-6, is KAGVTQTPRYLIKTRGQQVTLSCSPISGHRSVSWYQQTPGQGLQFLFEYFSETQRNKGNFPGRFSGRQFSNSRSEMNVSTLELGDSALYLCASSGISGAGGSGANVLTFGAGSRLTVL.

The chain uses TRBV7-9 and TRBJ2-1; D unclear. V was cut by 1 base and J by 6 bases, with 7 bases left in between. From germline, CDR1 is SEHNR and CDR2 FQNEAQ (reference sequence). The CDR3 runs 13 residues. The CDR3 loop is CASSLGVSNEQFF. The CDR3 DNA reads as TGTGCCAGCAGCTTAGGAGTCTCCAATGAGCAGTTCTTC.

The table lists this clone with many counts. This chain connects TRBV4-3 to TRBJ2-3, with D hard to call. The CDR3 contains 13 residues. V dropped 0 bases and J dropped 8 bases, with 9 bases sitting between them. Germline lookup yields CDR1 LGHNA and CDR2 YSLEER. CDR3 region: CASSQESSLTQYF. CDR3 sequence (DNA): TGCGCCAGCAGCCAAGAATCGTCCCTTACGCAGTATTTT.

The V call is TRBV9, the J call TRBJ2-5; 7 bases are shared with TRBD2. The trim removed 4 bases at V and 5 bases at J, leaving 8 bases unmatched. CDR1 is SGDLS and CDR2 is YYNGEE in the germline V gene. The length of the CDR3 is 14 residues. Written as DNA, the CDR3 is TGTGCCAGCAGCCCATGGGGGAGGGATGAGACCCAGTACTTC. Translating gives CASSPWGRDETQYF.

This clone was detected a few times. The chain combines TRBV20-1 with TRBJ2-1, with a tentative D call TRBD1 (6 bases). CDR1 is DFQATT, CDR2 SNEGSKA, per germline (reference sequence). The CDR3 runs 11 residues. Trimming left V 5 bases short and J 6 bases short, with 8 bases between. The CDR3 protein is CSAARGNEQFF. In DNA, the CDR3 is TGCAGTGCTGCCAGGGGCAATGAGCAGTTCTTC.

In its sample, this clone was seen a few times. CDR3 nucleotide sequence: TGTGCCAGCAGTTTAACCGCGGACTATGGCTACACCTTC. Its protein is CASSLTADYGYTF. The rearrangement uses TRBV27 and TRBJ1-2; D is uncertain. Looked up from germline, CDR1 is MNHEY and CDR2 is SMNVEV (reference sequence). This CDR3 region has 13 residues. V was clipped by 2 bases and J by 3 bases, with 7 bases between them.

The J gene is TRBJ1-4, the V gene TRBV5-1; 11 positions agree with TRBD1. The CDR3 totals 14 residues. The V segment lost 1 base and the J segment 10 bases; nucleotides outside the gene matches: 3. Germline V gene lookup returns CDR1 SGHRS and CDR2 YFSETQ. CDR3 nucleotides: TGCGCCAGCAGCTTGCATGGGACAGGGGGAAAACTGTTTTTT. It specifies CASSLHGTGGKLFF.

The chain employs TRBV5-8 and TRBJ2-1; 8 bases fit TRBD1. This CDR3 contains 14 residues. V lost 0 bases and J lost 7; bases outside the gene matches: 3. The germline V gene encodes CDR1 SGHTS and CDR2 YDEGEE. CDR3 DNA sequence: TGTGCCAGCAGCTTGGTAAACAGGGGGAATGAGCAGTTCTTC. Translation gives CASSLVNRGNEQFF. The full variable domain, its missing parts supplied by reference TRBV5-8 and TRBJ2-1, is EAGVTQSPTHLIKTRGQQATLRCSPISGHTSVYWYQQALGLGLQFLLWYDEGEERNRGNFPPRFSGRQFPNYSSELNVNALELEDSALYLCASSLVNRGNEQFFGPGTRLTVL.

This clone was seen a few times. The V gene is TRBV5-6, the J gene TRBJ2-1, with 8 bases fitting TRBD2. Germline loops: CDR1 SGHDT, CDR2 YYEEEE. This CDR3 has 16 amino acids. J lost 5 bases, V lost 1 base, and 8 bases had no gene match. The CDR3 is CASSLPGSGKHNEQFF. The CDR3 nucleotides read TGTGCCAGCAGCTTGCCCGGTAGCGGGAAACACAATGAGCAGTTCTTC.

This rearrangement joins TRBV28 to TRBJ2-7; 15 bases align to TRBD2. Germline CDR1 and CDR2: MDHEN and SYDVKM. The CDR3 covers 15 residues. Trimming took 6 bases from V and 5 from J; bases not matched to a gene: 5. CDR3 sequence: CASRTGTSGRNEQYF. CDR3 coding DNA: TGTGCCAGCAGAACCGGGACTAGCGGGAGGAACGAGCAGTACTTC.

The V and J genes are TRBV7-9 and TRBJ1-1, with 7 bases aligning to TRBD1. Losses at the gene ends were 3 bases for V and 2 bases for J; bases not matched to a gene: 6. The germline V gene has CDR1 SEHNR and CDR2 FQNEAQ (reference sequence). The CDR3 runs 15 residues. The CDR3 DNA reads TGTGCCAGCAGCTTCTTGTCAGGGGGAAACACTGAAGCTTTCTTT. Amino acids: CASSFLSGGNTEAFF.

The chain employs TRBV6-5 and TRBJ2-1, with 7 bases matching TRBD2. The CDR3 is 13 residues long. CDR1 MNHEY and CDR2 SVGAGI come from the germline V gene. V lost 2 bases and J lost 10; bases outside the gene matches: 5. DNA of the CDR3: TGTGCCAGCAGTTACGGCGGGAGTGGAGAGCAGTTCTTC. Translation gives CASSYGGSGEQFF.

This chain's CDR3 is CASSFSGGAGANVLTF. CDR3 nucleotides: TGCGCCAGCAGCTTCTCAGGGGGCGCTGGGGCCAACGTCCTGACTTTC. The gene calls are TRBV5-1 and TRBJ2-6; 8 positions match TRBD1. CDR3 length equals 16 residues. The V and J ends lost 2 bases and 2 bases, in that order; junction bases with no gene match: 3. Germline CDR1 reads SGHRS; CDR2 reads YFSETQ.